Listed below are T cell receptor beta chains from one sample, sequenced in a study of blood T cell repertoires in COVID-19. Here immunoSEQ multiplex PCR was the method, and the copy in TCRdb shows in-frame clones only, minus some. The sample holds 250,000 to 300,000 clones, approximately 86% seen once. The sequenced material came from peripheral blood. The source is a man aged 18 to 30 with active or convalescent COVID-19. The CDR3 runs from the conserved cysteine through the conserved F or W. D genes are given only for firm matches. Size tells how often a clone was seen (once, few, many) or the class of an expanded clone, and some rows leave it out.

clone_size: -
j_call: TRBJ1-1
v_call: TRBV5-5
d_call: TRBD1
cdr3_aa: CASRPGQGNTEAFF
cdr3_nt: TGTGCCAGCAGACCAGGACAGGGAAACACTGAAGCTTTCTTT

clone_size: -
j_call: TRBJ2-2
v_call: TRBV6-5
d_call: -
cdr3_aa: CASTRQGLGELFF
cdr3_nt: TGTGCCAGCACCCGCCAAGGACTCGGGGAGCTGTTTTTT

clone_size: few
j_call: TRBJ2-3
v_call: TRBV2
d_call: TRBD2
cdr3_aa: CASNAIGAGLSTDTQYF
cdr3_nt: TGTGCCAGCAATGCGATAGGAGCGGGGTTAAGCACAGATACGCAGTATTTT

clone_size: -
j_call: TRBJ1-1
v_call: TRBV25-1
d_call: -
cdr3_aa: CASHGLTGTEAFF
cdr3_nt: TGTGCCAGCCATGGGCTAACCGGCACTGAAGCTTTCTTT

clone_size: -
j_call: TRBJ2-3
v_call: TRBV5-4
d_call: TRBD1
cdr3_aa: CASSADREDTQYF
cdr3_nt: TGTGCCAGCAGCGCGGACAGGGAAGATACGCAGTATTTT

clone_size: -
j_call: TRBJ1-5
v_call: TRBV4-2
d_call: -
cdr3_aa: CASSQGTEFEEPQHF
cdr3_nt: TGTGCCAGCAGCCAAGGTACCGAGTTCGAGGAGCCCCAGCATTTT

clone_size: -
j_call: TRBJ2-2
v_call: TRBV2
d_call: -
cdr3_aa: CASSARASNTGELFF
cdr3_nt: TGTGCCAGCAGTGCGAGGGCGTCGAACACCGGGGAGCTGTTTTTT

clone_size: -
j_call: TRBJ2-3
v_call: TRBV30
d_call: TRBD1
cdr3_aa: CAWRDTGATDTQYF
cdr3_nt: TGTGCCTGGAGGGATACAGGGGCCACAGATACGCAGTATTTT

clone_size: -
j_call: TRBJ2-5
v_call: TRBV9
d_call: -
cdr3_aa: CASSARETQYF
cdr3_nt: TGTGCCAGCAGCGCCCGAGAGACCCAGTACTTC

clone_size: -
j_call: TRBJ1-3
v_call: TRBV10-3
d_call: TRBD1
cdr3_aa: CAISDRDSRNTIYF
cdr3_nt: TGTGCCATCAGTGACCGGGACAGTCGCAACACCATATATTTT

clone_size: few
j_call: TRBJ2-7
v_call: TRBV5-1
d_call: TRBD1
cdr3_aa: CASSFETGYEQYF
cdr3_nt: TGCGCCAGCAGCTTTGAGACAGGGTACGAGCAGTACTTC

clone_size: -
j_call: TRBJ2-3
v_call: TRBV10-3
d_call: -
cdr3_aa: CAISEYGKEDTQYF
cdr3_nt: TGTGCCATCAGTGAATACGGGAAGGAAGATACGCAGTATTTT

clone_size: -
j_call: TRBJ2-2
v_call: TRBV5-1
d_call: -
cdr3_aa: CASSLAIDTGELFF
cdr3_nt: TGCGCCAGCAGCTTGGCGATAGACACCGGGGAGCTGTTTTTT

clone_size: -
j_call: TRBJ1-2
v_call: TRBV12-3/TRBV12-4
d_call: -
cdr3_aa: CASSPGVSYGYTF
cdr3_nt: TGTGCCAGCAGTCCCGGAGTTTCATATGGCTACACCTTC

clone_size: -
j_call: TRBJ2-4
v_call: TRBV19
d_call: TRBD2
cdr3_aa: CASGGEGTIAKNIQYF
cdr3_nt: TGTGCCTCCGGCGGAGAGGGGACTATAGCCAAAAACATTCAGTACTTC

clone_size: few
j_call: TRBJ1-1
v_call: TRBV7-2
d_call: -
cdr3_aa: CASSLGGHTEAFF
cdr3_nt: TGTGCCAGCAGCTTAGGAGGCCACACTGAAGCTTTCTTT

clone_size: -
j_call: TRBJ2-1
v_call: TRBV7-9
d_call: -
cdr3_aa: CASSQFMSGNEQFF
cdr3_nt: TGTGCCAGCAGCCAATTTATGTCAGGGAATGAGCAGTTCTTC

clone_size: -
j_call: TRBJ2-5
v_call: TRBV5-1
d_call: TRBD1
cdr3_aa: CASSSGTGGETQYF
cdr3_nt: TGCGCCAGCAGCTCGGGGACAGGGGGAGAGACCCAGTACTTC

clone_size: once
j_call: TRBJ1-3
v_call: TRBV2
d_call: -
cdr3_aa: CASSVDPGGNTIYF
cdr3_nt: TGTGCCAGCAGTGTGGACCCAGGAGGGAACACCATATATTTT

clone_size: -
j_call: TRBJ1-5
v_call: TRBV19
d_call: TRBD1
cdr3_aa: CASTMDRGYFQPQHF
cdr3_nt: TGTGCCAGTACGATGGACAGGGGATATTTTCAGCCCCAGCATTTT

clone_size: -
j_call: TRBJ2-1
v_call: TRBV7-9
d_call: TRBD2
cdr3_aa: CASSLPTAGGFLDEQFF
cdr3_nt: TGTGCCAGCAGCTTACCCACGGCGGGGGGGTTCTTGGATGAGCAGTTCTTC

clone_size: once
j_call: TRBJ2-5
v_call: TRBV5-1
d_call: -
cdr3_aa: CASSLALKGAGETQYF
cdr3_nt: TGCGCCAGCAGCTTGGCCTTAAAGGGGGCGGGGGAGACCCAGTACTTC

clone_size: -
j_call: TRBJ2-7
v_call: TRBV11-3
d_call: TRBD2
cdr3_aa: CASSLTPAGAYEQYF
cdr3_nt: TGTGCCAGCAGCTTAACCCCAGCGGGAGCCTACGAGCAGTACTTC

clone_size: -
j_call: TRBJ2-2
v_call: TRBV5-1
d_call: TRBD1
cdr3_aa: CASGQGAGELFF
cdr3_nt: TGCGCCAGCGGTCAGGGGGCCGGGGAGCTGTTTTTT

clone_size: -
j_call: TRBJ2-7
v_call: TRBV2
d_call: TRBD2
cdr3_aa: CASSEPGGTKYEQYF
cdr3_nt: TGTGCCAGCAGTGAGCCCGGGGGGACTAAGTACGAGCAGTACTTC

clone_size: -
j_call: TRBJ1-5
v_call: TRBV19
d_call: -
cdr3_aa: CASSIGADLGPQHF
cdr3_nt: TGTGCCAGTAGTATAGGGGCAGACCTGGGGCCCCAGCATTTT

clone_size: few
j_call: TRBJ1-1
v_call: TRBV9
d_call: -
cdr3_aa: CASSPAGNTEAFF
cdr3_nt: TGTGCCAGCAGCCCGGCGGGGAACACTGAAGCTTTCTTT

clone_size: -
j_call: TRBJ1-1
v_call: TRBV19
d_call: -
cdr3_aa: CASTQGHRGGTEAFF
cdr3_nt: TGTGCCAGTACCCAGGGACACCGAGGGGGCACTGAAGCTTTCTTT

clone_size: -
j_call: TRBJ2-6
v_call: TRBV5-5
d_call: -
cdr3_aa: CASSPTPGSGANVLTF
cdr3_nt: TGTGCCAGCAGCCCCACCCCAGGGTCTGGGGCCAACGTCCTGACTTTC

clone_size: once
j_call: TRBJ1-1
v_call: TRBV2
d_call: TRBD1
cdr3_aa: CASSKGQGGNTEAFF
cdr3_nt: TGTGCCAGCAGTAAGGGACAGGGAGGAAACACTGAAGCTTTCTTT

clone_size: few
j_call: TRBJ1-2
v_call: TRBV6-2/TRBV6-3
d_call: -
cdr3_aa: CASSSHGHHYGYTF
cdr3_nt: TGTGCCAGCAGTTCACACGGACATCACTATGGCTACACCTTC

clone_size: few
j_call: TRBJ2-4
v_call: TRBV6-5
d_call: TRBD1
cdr3_aa: CASSYMGTGAKNIQYF
cdr3_nt: TGTGCCAGCAGTTACATGGGGACAGGAGCCAAAAACATTCAGTACTTC